A selection of T cell receptor beta chains follows, all from one sample in a study of early T cells in non-severe SARS-CoV-2 infection. Using its own MiXCR run on the 5' RACE reads, TCRdb lists one record per CDR3 protein. The sample includes 60,000 or so distinct CDR3 sequences, more than 12% of them seen just once. Source: whole blood, taken at baseline. The receptor set was obtained from an adult who was a healthcare worker with PCR-confirmed SARS-CoV-2 infection or an uninfected control (not recorded which). Each CDR3 is given with its conserved first and last residue.

v_gene	j_gene	CDR3aa
TRBV4-1	TRBJ2-7	CASSQDGGFYEQYF
TRBV20-1	TRBJ2-1	CSASGGRTSNEQFF
TRBV5-6	TRBJ2-4	CASSLGGNIQYF
TRBV12-3/TRBV12-4	TRBJ2-5	CASSYGRGQETQYF
TRBV11-2	TRBJ1-1	CASSTHPLGRPEAFF
TRBV18	TRBJ1-1	CASSPRDRVNTEAFF
TRBV12-5	TRBJ1-3	CASGLVLEGPRENTIYF
TRBV19	TRBJ2-1	CASSIDHGGYNEQFF
TRBV5-1	TRBJ2-3	CASSSGGPNTQYF
TRBV28	TRBJ1-1	CASSANAAEAFF
TRBV3-1	TRBJ2-7	CASSQAMENRPGLRYEQYF
TRBV5-1	TRBJ1-1	CASSFGGFTEAFF
TRBV7-8	TRBJ1-2	CASSLARYRDVYGYTF
TRBV27	TRBJ1-1	CASRPPSRDRDQWTEAFF
TRBV6-1	TRBJ2-1	CASSEEAWDNEQFF
TRBV7-2	TRBJ2-3	CASCRDSSTDTQYF
TRBV5-4	TRBJ1-6	CASSMWGRGNSPLHF
TRBV7-6	TRBJ2-6	CASSATVSNSGANVLTF
TRBV7-6	TRBJ1-4	CASSARINEKLFF
TRBV5-6	TRBJ1-6	CASSLDRVFNSPLHF
TRBV18	TRBJ2-7	CASSKDSESYEQYF
TRBV7-6	TRBJ1-3	CASSPWAGVPGNTIYF
TRBV4-1	TRBJ2-3	CASSQVRSTDTQYF
TRBV25-1	TRBJ1-1	CASSESSGQGRTEAFF
TRBV2	TRBJ1-5	CASSDQRRTLNNQPQHF
TRBV27	TRBJ1-6	CASSLSSGDTHSPLHF
TRBV6-6	TRBJ2-7	CASSQGGFGYEQYF
TRBV29-1	TRBJ2-5	CSVAGTSVQETQYF
TRBV19	TRBJ2-2	CASSSIRLRQGANTGELFF
TRBV18	TRBJ2-7	CASSPSRDGYWDEQYF
TRBV11-2	TRBJ2-1	CASSLIFGGTSNEQFF
TRBV29-1	TRBJ2-1	CSLIPAGVEQFF
TRBV20-1	TRBJ2-1	CSARGRELVEQFF
TRBV30	TRBJ2-4	CAWSGMEPNIQYF
TRBV2	TRBJ2-3	CASSARTGGTDTQYF
TRBV20-1	TRBJ2-1	CSARVPGSDRGGNEQFF
TRBV6-6	TRBJ1-2	CASSTRDRGRHGYTF
TRBV3-1	TRBJ1-6	CASSQGRDRNAQF
TRBV19	TRBJ1-4	CASSSRQAEKLFF
TRBV24-1	TRBJ2-1	CATSDPQGTFYNEQFF
TRBV5-4	TRBJ2-7	CASSTSGTGSSEQYF
TRBV4-2	TRBJ2-3	CASSQGHGARADTQYF
TRBV3-1	TRBJ2-1	CASSQDQKGLAGPNSYNEQFF
TRBV5-4	TRBJ2-3	CASSLVLAEDTQYF
TRBV20-1	TRBJ1-1	CSARGGTLEAFF
TRBV7-3	TRBJ1-1	CASSPTGSLNTEAFF
TRBV6-5	TRBJ2-5	CASSYRTRQETQYF
TRBV7-2	TRBJ2-7	CASSLEFRLTYEQYF
TRBV2	TRBJ2-7	CASRIVWTGEHEQYF
TRBV7-9	TRBJ1-5	CASSLSRGVGSNQPQHF
TRBV12-3/TRBV12-4	TRBJ2-7	CASSLLAGAYEQYF
TRBV19	TRBJ2-7	CASSMGLAGWGSYEQYF
TRBV5-1	TRBJ2-1	CASSALQGAYSEQFF
TRBV5-5	TRBJ2-2	CASSLAVQGGTGELFF
TRBV3-1	TRBJ1-2	CASSRDSNYGYTF
TRBV5-1	TRBJ2-5	CASSIYGGYYQETQYF
TRBV7-2	TRBJ2-7	CASSFSRRRTYEQYF